A single TCR beta chain is shown here with its context. This specimen comes from a study of blood T cell repertoires in COVID-19. The wider study: The origin of the acute and convalescent COVID-19 samples was the United States, Italy and Spain. T cells, B-cell-depleted T cells, or PBMCs supplied cDNA or gDNA.

There are 14 residues in the CDR3. From germline, CDR1 is KGHSH and CDR2 LQKENI. V lost 5 bases and J lost 0, with 8 bases in between. Authors' methods: Nucleated cell counts were estimated from reference gene primer amplification. Assay used: immunoSEQ multiplex PCR; TCRdb lists only in-frame clones, some missing. V and J calls and clone size are given by that table; D and trimming were obtained from the DNA. The data contain approximately 170,000 clones, about four fifths of them singletons. The sample comprised peripheral blood. This sequence originates from a man aged 70-80 years with active or convalescent COVID-19. The V gene is TRBV18, the J gene TRBJ1-3; maybe TRBD1 (6 bases). The CDR3 loop reads CASSTGRSGNTIYF. As DNA, the CDR3 is TGTGCCAGCTCAACAGGGCGCTCTGGAAACACCATATATTTT.